The 27 T cell receptor beta chains below come from one sample, sequenced in a study of beta chain features in type 1 diabetes. The study reverse transcribed the entire isolated RNA, so it sequenced expressed TCRB transcripts. Sequenced by immunoSEQ multiplex PCR; TCRdb stores in-frame clones only, minus some. This sample has 390,000 or so clones, with 14% found just once. The sequenced material came from naive CD4+ T cells from blood. These receptors were obtained from a man under 40 in good health.

This clone was seen only a few times. This chain joins TRBV14 and TRBJ2-6; D is uncertain. This CDR3 region has 15 residues. Trimming shortened V by 10 bases and J by 1 base, and 14 bases separated the two germline ends. Germline V gene lookup returns CDR1 SGHDN and CDR2 FVKESK. CDR3 coding DNA: TGTGCCACCCTTCACGGGCCTTCTGGGGCCAACGTCCTGACTTTC. Residues: CATLHGPSGANVLTF.

This chain uses TRBV10-3 with TRBJ2-1; D is unclear. Germline V gives CDR1 ENHRY, CDR2 SYGVKD. The CDR3 runs 14 residues. The V end lost 4 bases, the J end lost 9 bases, and 16 bases lay between the germline ends. The CDR3 here is CAISGRQQMAEQFF. Here the CDR3 DNA reads TGTGCCATCAGTGGAAGGCAGCAAATGGCTGAGCAGTTCTTC.

This clone was seen a handful of times. V gene TRBV19 combines with J gene TRBJ2-1; 9 nucleotides match TRBD2. The CDR3 has 16 amino acids. The V segment lost 3 bases and the J segment 6 bases; nucleotides outside the gene matches: 9. Germline CDR1 and CDR2: LNHDA and SQIVND (reference sequence). Here the CDR3 DNA reads TGTGCCAGTAGTATCCCACCGGGACTAGCAGGCAATGAGCAGTTCTTC. Its translation: CASSIPPGLAGNEQFF.

The chain combines TRBV15 with TRBJ2-1; 10 bases agree with TRBD2. The trim removed 4 bases at V and 5 bases at J, leaving 5 bases unmatched. Germline V gene sequence: CDR1 LNHNV, CDR2 YYDKDF (reference sequence). The CDR3 length is 15 residues. This CDR3 is CATSKAGGPHNEQFF. The CDR3 nucleotides are TGTGCCACCAGCAAAGCGGGGGGGCCCCACAATGAGCAGTTCTTC.

The chain couples TRBV12-5 to TRBJ2-7, with D uncertain. CDR3 length equals 20 residues. V gave up 0 bases and J gave up 3 bases, with 27 bases separating them. The germline V gene has CDR1 LGHNT and CDR2 FRNRAP. CDR3 sequence reads: CASGLVNGFGRKGNDYEQYF. The CDR3 bases are TGTGCTAGTGGTTTGGTAAATGGGTTCGGTAGGAAAGGCAACGACTACGAGCAGTACTTC.

Notes on this clone: The sample has other DNA sequences that encode this CDR3 too. The chain joins TRBV30 to TRBJ1-1; the D is unclear. The CDR3 sequence is 12 residues long. Germline assignment: CDR1 GTSNPN and CDR2 SVGIG (reference sequence). V lost 5 bases and J lost 2, with 9 bases in between. The CDR3 reads CAWVGGNTEAFF. The CDR3 DNA is TGTGCCTGGGTCGGAGGAAACACTGAAGCTTTCTTT.

The chain joins TRBV6-6 to TRBJ2-4; a weak D match, TRBD2 (5 bases). The germline V and J ends were trimmed by 0 bases and 8 bases, with 11 bases remaining between them. The CDR3 is made up of 14 amino acids. The V gene's germline CDR1 is MNHNY and CDR2 SVGAGI (reference sequence). CDR3 sequence reads: CASSYSGSTDIQYF. The DNA of the CDR3 is TGTGCCAGCAGTTACTCAGGGAGTACTGACATTCAGTACTTC.

This clone was seen many times. This sequence joins TRBV13 and TRBJ2-3; 8 nucleotides align to TRBD1. Germline-derived CDR1 and CDR2 are PRHDT and FYEKMQ (reference sequence). V shed 5 bases and J 1 base; nucleotides not matched to a gene: 11. The CDR3 is 17 residues long. This chain's CDR3 is CASSTRLGQDRTDTQYF. CDR3 coding DNA: TGTGCCAGCAGCACCCGACTGGGACAGGACCGCACAGATACGCAGTATTTT. Drawing the rest from reference TRBV13 and TRBJ2-3, the complete variable domain is AAGVIQSPRHLIKEKRETATLKCYPIPRHDTVYWYQQGPGQDPQFLISFYEKMQSDKGSIPDRFSAQQFSDYHSELNMSSLELGDSALYFCASSTRLGQDRTDTQYFGPGTRLTVL.

CDR3 protein: CASSTRGAANYGYTF. CDR3 bases: TGTGCCAGTAGTACCCGGGGAGCCGCTAACTATGGCTACACCTTC. This sequence joins TRBV19 and TRBJ1-2; D is undetermined. The CDR3 extends over 15 amino acids. CDR1 and CDR2 (germline): LNHDA, SQIVND (reference sequence). The V and J ends lost 4 bases and 0 bases respectively, with 12 bases between them. The variable domain in full, with the rest retrieved from reference TRBV19 and TRBJ1-2, is DGGITQSPKYLFRKEGQNVTLSCEQNLNHDAMYWYRQDPGQGLRLIYYSQIVNDFQKGDIAEGYSVSREKKESFPLTVTSAQKNPTAFYLCASSTRGAANYGYTFGSGTRLTVV.

This chain joins TRBV6-6 and TRBJ1-2; 7 bases align to TRBD1. The CDR3 has 14 amino acids. J lost 4 bases, V lost 6 bases, and 8 bases had no gene match. The V gene's germline CDR1 is MNHNY and CDR2 SVGAGI (reference sequence). In DNA, the CDR3 is TGTGCCAGCAGGCCACAGGGGACGGGCTATGGCTACACCTTC. It is translated as CASRPQGTGYGYTF.

This clone was found a few times. The rearrangement uses TRBV11-2 and TRBJ1-6; 9 bases fit TRBD1. The CDR3 length is 13 residues. The V segment lost 7 bases and the J segment 10 bases; nucleotides outside the gene matches: 5. CDR1 is SGHAT and CDR2 is FQNNGV in the germline V gene. CDR3 nucleotide sequence: TGTGCCAGCATAAGGACAGGGGAATCACCCCTCCACTTT. Amino acids: CASIRTGESPLHF. The whole variable domain, remainder taken from reference TRBV11-2 and TRBJ1-6, is EAGVAQSPRYKIIEKRQSVAFWCNPISGHATLYWYQQILGQGPKLLIQFQNNGVVDDSQLPKDRFSAERLKGVDSTLKIQPAKLEDSAVYLCASIRTGESPLHFGNGTRLTVT.

This chain connects TRBV5-6 to TRBJ2-7; D perhaps matches TRBD2 (6 bases). Between the trimmed V and J ends, which lost 1 base and 1 base, there was a span of 12 bases. CDR3 length: 15 residues. Germline values: CDR1 SGHDT, CDR2 YYEEEE. The CDR3 protein is CASSLLTGTSYEQYF. The DNA of the CDR3 is TGTGCCAGCAGCTTGTTGACGGGGACTTCCTACGAGCAGTACTTC. The full variable domain, its missing parts supplied by reference TRBV5-6 and TRBJ2-7, is DAGVTQSPTHLIKTRGQQVTLRCSPKSGHDTVSWYQQALGQGPQFIFQYYEEEERQRGNFPDRFSGHQFPNYSSELNVNALLLGDSALYLCASSLLTGTSYEQYFGPGTRLTVT.

The rearrangement uses TRBV7-2 and TRBJ1-6, with 10 bases matching TRBD1. This CDR3 comprises 15 residues. With 3 bases clipped from V and 10 bases from J, the junction kept 6 bases outside the gene matches. Germline V gene sequence: CDR1 SGHTA, CDR2 FQGNSA. CDR3 amino acids: CASSFDRGRDSPLHF. The CDR3 DNA follows: TGTGCCAGCAGCTTTGACAGGGGGCGAGACTCACCCCTCCACTTT.

The gene calls are TRBV6-1 and TRBJ1-2; tentatively, D is TRBD1 (5 bases). CDR3 size: 14 residues. Germline loops: CDR1 MNHNS, CDR2 SASEGT. V was shortened by 0 bases and J by 6 bases, with 11 bases between the two germline ends. The CDR3 loop reads CASSEAGTDHGYTF. The CDR3 region has the DNA TGTGCCAGCAGTGAAGCCGGGACTGATCATGGCTACACCTTC.

This clone was seen only a few times. The CDR3 sequence is CASSSRRGELFF. In DNA form, the CDR3 reads TGTGCCAGCAGCTCGCGGAGAGGGGAGCTGTTTTTT. The chain recombines TRBV13 with TRBJ2-2; D unresolved. There are 12 residues in the CDR3. Germline V CDR1 and CDR2: PRHDT, FYEKMQ (reference sequence). The germline V and J ends were trimmed by 4 bases and 8 bases, with 8 bases remaining between them.

The CDR3 sequence is CASSLTYEQYF. DNA for the CDR3: TGTGCCAGCAGCCTTACATACGAGCAGTACTTC. V usage is TRBV7-6 and J usage is TRBJ2-7; D remains ambiguous. Germline V gives CDR1 SGHVS, CDR2 FNYEAQ. V lost 5 bases, J lost 4 bases, and 6 bases lay in between. The CDR3 is 11 residues long.

The J gene is TRBJ2-1, the V gene TRBV6-5; D is perhaps TRBD2 (5 bases). Germline loops: CDR1 MNHEY, CDR2 SVGAGI. V was clipped by 6 bases and J by 3 bases, with 9 bases between them. The CDR3 is 13 residues long. DNA for the CDR3: TGTGCCAGCAGACGGGAAAGCTACAATGAGCAGTTCTTC. Translating gives CASRRESYNEQFF.

This clone came up a few times. The J gene is TRBJ2-7, the V gene TRBV6-1; D is perhaps TRBD1 (6 bases). The CDR3 runs to 18 residues. Germline V gene lookup returns CDR1 MNHNS and CDR2 SASEGT. With 4 bases removed from V and 0 bases from J, the gap between germline ends came to 22 bases. The CDR3 loop reads CASSAQGHGDGSSYEQYV. The CDR3 bases are TGTGCCAGCAGTGCTCAGGGACACGGGGATGGGAGCTCCTACGAGCAGTACGTC.

The chain combines TRBV9 with TRBJ2-5, with unresolved D. The CDR3 is made up of 14 amino acids. Germline lookup yields CDR1 SGDLS and CDR2 YYNGEE. V lost 3 bases to trimming and J lost 9 bases, with 18 bases between them. For the CDR3, the DNA is TGTGCCAGCAGCGCTAGACTGATAGAGACGGCCCAGTACTTC. Translation gives CASSARLIETAQYF.

The chain is built from TRBV29-1 and TRBJ2-1, with D unclear. Germline loops: CDR1 SQVTM, CDR2 ANQGSEA. Trimming removed 4 bases at V and 9 bases at J, with 13 bases between. This CDR3 contains 12 residues. The CDR3 bases are TGCAGCGTTGCCCGGGCTCCGGGTGAGCAGTTCTTC. Its translation is CSVARAPGEQFF.

This chain uses TRBV5-6 with TRBJ1-2; TRBD1 is a possible D gene (6 bases). Deletions cut 3 bases from V and 2 bases from J, with 14 bases between. The V gene's germline CDR1 is SGHDT and CDR2 YYEEEE. The CDR3 extends over 15 amino acids. CDR3 DNA: TGTGCCAGCAGCTCGACAGGACGGCCAAACTATGGCTACACCTTC. This sequence encodes CASSSTGRPNYGYTF.

The chain links TRBV18 to TRBJ2-7, with TRBD1 as a possible D gene (6 bases). Germline V gives CDR1 KGHSH, CDR2 LQKENI. V shed 3 bases and J shed 1 base, with 16 bases lying between them. The CDR3 sequence is 16 residues long. CDR3 nucleotide sequence: TGTGCCAGCTCACCTACAGGGAATGTGTTATCCTACGAGCAGTACTTC. This translates into CASSPTGNVLSYEQYF.

As regards this clone: Relative to the germline gene, one junction end is altered; a read error may explain this. The gene calls are TRBV28 and TRBJ1-4, with 12 positions matching TRBD1. Germline values: CDR1 MDHEN, CDR2 SYDVKM. There are 15 residues in the CDR3. CDR3 nucleotides: TGTGCCAGCAGTAAGAGACCGGGACAGGGGGCTTCGGGCCGGTTT. Its protein product is CASSKRPGQGASGRF.

Worth noting for this clone: The identical CDR3 is also encoded by other nucleotide sequences in the sample. V is TRBV5-1 and J is TRBJ2-1; D uncertain. The CDR3 contains 15 residues. V was cut by 0 bases and J by 1 base, with 8 bases left in between. Germline V gene data show CDR1 as SGHRS and CDR2 as YFSETQ. In nucleotides, the CDR3 is TGCGCCAGCAGCTTGGGACCAGAATCCTACAATGAGCAGTTCTTC. This encodes CASSLGPESYNEQFF.

This clone was seen a few times. The CDR3 DNA reads TGCAGCGCAGGGTGGTACTATAGTGAAAAACTGTTTTTT. It specifies CSAGWYYSEKLFF. The chain carries TRBV29-1 and TRBJ1-4, with a weak D call TRBD1 (5 bases). The CDR3 is 13 amino acids. V lost 7 bases to trimming and J lost 7 bases, with 16 bases between them. Germline V gives CDR1 SQVTM, CDR2 ANQGSEA.

Worth noting for this clone: This sample includes further DNA sequences coding for the same CDR3. V and J are TRBV20-1 and TRBJ1-1; D is uncertain. Germline CDR1 reads DFQATT; CDR2 reads SNEGSKA (reference sequence). The CDR3 extends over 11 amino acids. V was shortened by 5 bases and J by 1 base, with 5 bases between the two germline ends. The CDR3 spells CSAGRNTEAFF. CDR3 nucleotide sequence: TGCAGTGCTGGGAGGAACACTGAAGCTTTCTTT.

The chain combines TRBV6-5 with TRBJ2-7; D is unresolved. Germline-derived CDR1 and CDR2 are MNHEY and SVGAGI. Trimming pared 1 base from V and 4 bases from J, leaving 11 bases between. The CDR3 consists of 14 residues. Written as DNA, the CDR3 is TGTGCCAGCAGTTACTTCAGGAGCGCTTACGAGCAGTACTTC. Protein product: CASSYFRSAYEQYF.